This T cell receptor (beta chain) comes out of a study of T cells after yellow fever vaccination. One entry per CDR3 protein, called by TCRdb with MiXCR from the 5' RACE reads. The repertoire includes approximately 74,000 distinct CDR3 sequences, 5% to 6.5% of them detected once, and roughly 2.3% sits in the top ten. There are many counts of this clonotype. Its antigen remains unknown. Study observations and caveats: The CD4 compartment and the CD8 compartment contained a small share of clonotypes in common.

The CDR3 totals 14 residues. The V gene's germline CDR1 is LGHDT and CDR2 YNNKEL (reference sequence). J lost 2 bases, V lost 4 bases, and 4 bases had no gene match. The sequences come from CD4+ T cells sorted from PBMCs, collected more than 14 days after the first yellow fever vaccination. The chain links TRBV3-1 to TRBJ2-5, with 7 positions matching TRBD1. The clonotype comes from a man between 18 and 35 years old who received the YFV17D yellow fever vaccine. In DNA, the CDR3 is TGTGCCAGCAGCCCCTGGACAGGACAAGAGACCCAGTACTTC. Amino acids: CASSPWTGQETQYF.